Listed below are T cell receptor beta chains from one sample, sequenced in a study of cytomegalovirus exposure and HLA in healthy donors. This table comes from immunoSEQ multiplex PCR, and its TCRdb copy is limited to in-frame clones, with some not included. The repertoire consists of approximately 110,000 clones, with about 74% occurring once and the leading ten covering about 4%. Sample: PBMCs. The receptors here all came from a woman aged 45-60 years in good health and CMV-seropositive. The conserved cysteine and the conserved F or W are not part of the CDR3 here. Expanded clones are given a class, and other clones once, few, many or no size at all.

. | TRBJ2-3 | TRBV4-3 | ASSQGSGESTDTQY
. | TRBJ1-4 | TRBV7-9 | ASSLGTANEKLF
. | TRBJ1-1 | TRBV11-2 | ASSLVEGRGTEAF
few | TRBJ2-3 | TRBV18 | ASSQGNSRDTQY
. | TRBJ2-6 | TRBV7-6 | ASSPPNIAGGRSGANVLT
. | TRBJ2-5 | TRBV5-1 | ASSSGGAGETQY
once | TRBJ2-5 | TRBV7-9 | ASSLGSPQETQY
. | TRBJ2-1 | TRBV27 | ASSLSRRNEQF
. | TRBJ2-1 | TRBV6-6 | ASSTGYNEQF
. | TRBJ2-1 | TRBV2 | ASPRGTGVNEQF
. | TRBJ2-5 | TRBV5-1 | ASSVRDFEETQY
. | TRBJ2-3 | TRBV7-9 | ASSWGGGAGTDTQY
. | TRBJ2-5 | TRBV7-3 | ASSPHGARETQY
. | TRBJ1-5 | TRBV6-1 | ASSLPGALGQPQH
. | TRBJ2-1 | TRBV29-1 | SVASPPSVREQF
. | TRBJ1-2 | TRBV10-3 | AISKRTGRSYGYT
. | TRBJ2-1 | TRBV19 | ASSNNGGSYNEQF
. | TRBJ2-3 | TRBV29-1 | SVIGISSTDTQY
. | . | TRBV28 | ASSLPPLEQY
once | TRBJ1-1 | TRBV6-5 | ASNDGGEGNTEAF
. | TRBJ2-3 | TRBV6-6 | ASSFYTDTQY
. | TRBJ2-2 | TRBV4-1 | ASRGSGDSPYHGELF
. | TRBJ2-7 | TRBV29-1 | SVTQGADEQY
. | TRBJ2-5 | TRBV7-3 | ASSPRQGGGERY
. | TRBJ1-6 | TRBV7-2 | ASSLASVYPLH
. | TRBJ1-5 | TRBV2 | ASSERQRNQPQH